A single sample gave rise to the 8 T cell receptor beta chains below, sequenced in a study of cytomegalovirus exposure and HLA in healthy donors. PCR employed 60 Vbeta and 13 Jbeta primers. TCRdb's copy holds only in-frame clones and misses some; the assay was immunoSEQ multiplex PCR. The table lists 200,000 or so clones, about 90% of them singletons. Sequencing was done on a sample of PBMCs. The origin of the receptors is a girl under two years old in good health and CMV-seronegative.

The chain recombines TRBV11-1 with TRBJ1-4; D remains unclear. V lost 3 bases and J 7 bases, leaving 15 bases between the germline ends. Per the germline V gene, CDR1 is SGHAT and CDR2 is FQDESV (reference sequence). There are 15 residues in the CDR3. CDR3 coding DNA: TGTGCCAGCAGCTTCGGGAGCCCCTATACTGAAAAACTGTTTTTT. It is translated as CASSFGSPYTEKLFF.

J is TRBJ1-4 and V is TRBV5-8, with TRBD1 as a possible D gene (5 bases). The V and J ends lost 4 bases and 8 bases respectively, with 15 bases between them. Germline V gene sequence: CDR1 SGHTS, CDR2 YDEGEE. This CDR3 has 14 residues. The CDR3 DNA reads TGTGCCAGCAGCCACCAAAATCAGGGCGAAAAACTGTTTTTT. Amino acid sequence: CASSHQNQGEKLFF.

The chain recombines TRBV7-6 with TRBJ1-1; D unclear. Germline assignment: CDR1 SGHVS and CDR2 FNYEAQ. V was clipped by 5 bases and J by 2 bases, with 12 bases between them. The CDR3 has 14 amino acids. CDR3 region: CASSPDLTNTEAFF. DNA for the CDR3: TGTGCCAGCAGCCCGGACTTGACCAACACTGAAGCTTTCTTT. Supplemented by reference TRBV7-6 and TRBJ1-1, the full variable domain reads GAGVSQSPRYKVTKRGQDVALRCDPISGHVSLYWYRQALGQGPEFLTYFNYEAQQDKSGLPNDRFSAERPEGSISTLTIQRTEQRDSAMYRCASSPDLTNTEAFFGQGTRLTVV.

V usage is TRBV5-1 and J usage is TRBJ1-4, with unresolved D. This CDR3 comprises 14 residues. V was pared by 2 bases and J by 7 bases, with 12 bases between. Germline CDR1 is SGHRS and CDR2 is YFSETQ. For the CDR3, the DNA is TGCGCCAGCAGCTTCGGCAGGTATAGTGAAAAACTGTTTTTT. It is translated as CASSFGRYSEKLFF.

The chain has TRBV4-2 and TRBJ2-3; tentative D call: TRBD2 (5 bases). Trimming shortened V by 3 bases and J by 0 bases, and 16 bases separated the two germline ends. CDR3 length equals 17 residues. Germline CDR1 reads LGHNA; CDR2 reads YNFKEQ. The CDR3 sequence is CASSHVLLLGSTDTQYF. The CDR3 DNA follows: TGTGCCAGCAGCCATGTACTCCTACTAGGAAGCACAGATACGCAGTATTTT.

This chain connects TRBV9 to TRBJ1-6; D might be TRBD1 (6 bases). Per germline, CDR1 SGDLS and CDR2 YYNGEE. Deletions cut 3 bases from V and 3 bases from J, with 16 bases between. There are 17 residues in the CDR3. The CDR3 coding sequence is TGTGCCAGCAGCGCAGGCCCAGGGGAAGGCTATAATTCACCCCTCCACTTT. It encodes CASSAGPGEGYNSPLHF.

This chain connects TRBV27 to TRBJ2-7, with D perhaps TRBD1 (6 bases). Trimming cost V 4 bases and J 2 bases, with 12 bases left between them. The CDR3 has 14 residues. Germline lookup yields CDR1 MNHEY and CDR2 SMNVEV (reference sequence). The CDR3 nucleotides read TGTGCCAGCAGTTACAGGGTGGGAACCTACGAGCAGTACTTC. Its protein is CASSYRVGTYEQYF.

The gene calls are TRBV7-3 and TRBJ1-1; 8 bases match TRBD1. J was trimmed by 3 bases and V by 3 bases; bases with no gene match: 6. The CDR3 is 15 residues long. Germline loops: CDR1 SGHTA, CDR2 FQGTGA. CDR3 loop: CASSFEPGQDTEAFF. The CDR3 coding sequence is TGTGCCAGCAGCTTTGAACCGGGACAGGACACTGAAGCTTTCTTT.